This T cell receptor (beta chain) was captured by sequencing in a study of T-cell memory formation after mild COVID-19. This CDR3 region has 14 residues. Trimming pared 6 bases from V and 3 bases from J, leaving 15 bases between. CDR1 and CDR2 from the germline V gene are SGHRS and YFSETQ. Overall study results and limits: From day 15 to 85, contracting clones were balanced between CD4 and CD8, whereas later expanders leaned toward CD4+. Some clones that responded turned up in pre-infection memory, which suggests that cross-reactive memory joined in.

TCRdb itself ran the 5' RACE reads through MiXCR, one entry per CDR3 protein. In the table there are 500,000 to 600,000 distinct CDR3 sequences, 15% to 20% of which are singletons. Details on this clonotype: Its antigen is currently unknown.

This chain connects TRBV5-1 to TRBJ1-2, with D maybe TRBD1 (5 bases). The source of this sequence is an adult woman who had mild COVID-19 (a few samples of this study predate the infection). Cell type and time point are not known. Sequencing was performed on PBMCs or a T cell subset sorted from them (not recorded which). Here the CDR3 reads CASTAGRGYYGYTF. CDR3 nucleotide sequence: TGCGCCAGCACCGCCGGGAGGGGTTACTATGGCTACACCTTC.